The present entry profiles one T cell receptor beta chain with its context. Assay: immunoSEQ multiplex PCR; the TCRdb copy retains only in-frame clones and omits some. Here the sample spans some 120,000 clones, approximately 84% being singletons. The data originate from a study of blood T cell repertoires in COVID-19. The CDR3 loop spans 16 amino acids. V dropped 0 bases and J dropped 4; count of bases not matched to a gene: 3. CDR1 is LGHNA and CDR2 is YNFKEQ in the germline V gene. Sequenced input: peripheral blood. J is TRBJ2-5 and V is TRBV4-2; 12 nucleotides agree with TRBD2. The clonotype comes from a man aged 70 or older with active or convalescent COVID-19. CDR3 amino acids: CASSQDPSGGGETQYF. For the CDR3, the DNA is TGTGCCAGCAGCCAAGACCCTAGCGGGGGGGGAGAGACCCAGTACTTC.